The source of this TCR beta chain is a study of cytotoxic CD8 clonotypes in ibrutinib-treated CLL. Germline V gene sequence: CDR1 MDHEN, CDR2 SYDVKM. V gave up 6 bases and J gave up 7 bases, with 15 bases separating them. The CDR3 runs to 14 residues. Target depth was 1 in 200,000 to 1 in 1 million T cells, about 10x per clonotype. Assay used: immunoSEQ multiplex PCR; TCRdb lists only in-frame clones, some missing. The sample records approximately 50,000 clones, 50% to 70% being singletons. This chain connects TRBV28 to TRBJ2-2, with D possibly being TRBD1 (5 bases). Sequenced material: PBMCs, taken at disease progression, from a patient treated with ibrutinib. This sequence originates from a human donor with chronic lymphocytic leukemia. For the CDR3, the DNA is TGTGCCAGCAGCCGCAGGGTTATCAGCGGGGAGCTGTTTTTT. It specifies CASSRRVISGELFF.